The clone carrying this TCR beta chain was counted only a few times. This specimen belongs to a study of identical twins. V lost 6 bases, J lost 6 bases, and 13 bases stayed unmatched. The length of the CDR3 is 15 residues. CDR1 and CDR2 from the germline V gene are MNHNS and SASEGT. TCRdb re-called the 5' RACE reads with MiXCR, one entry per CDR3 protein. The sample yields over 600,000 distinct CDR3 sequences, around 20% seen once. The same data also contributed to another study, on T cells expressing NK-cell markers. That work adds: These clonotypes, the leaders elsewhere, also led the CD3+CD56-NKG2C+ fraction in a handful of donors.

The chain recombines TRBV6-1 with TRBJ1-2; the match to TRBD1 covers 7 bases. Sequencing was performed on PBMCs. This TCR derives from a woman aged 18-29 years in good health. The CDR3 DNA is TGTGCCAGCAGGCGACAGGGCGCGGGAATACATGGCTACACCTTC. Translated: CASRRQGAGIHGYTF.